This T cell receptor beta chain was documented in a study of T cell responses to AZD1222 COVID-19 vaccine. The CDR3 contains 15 residues. CDR1 and CDR2 (germline): SNHLY, FYNNEI. Trimming took off 7 bases at V and 0 bases at J, with 15 bases between the two ends. As concerns this clone: Its antigen is still unknown.

Assay: immunoSEQ multiplex PCR; the TCRdb copy retains only in-frame clones and omits some. The repertoire consists of about 92,000 clones, with around nine tenths occurring once and the leading ten covering 10%. Overall study findings and caveats: When two AZD1222 doses had been given, Spike-specific TCR breadth and depth rose.

Sequenced here: peripheral blood, sampled on day 0 of MenACWY control vaccination. The receptor was isolated from an adult in good health. V usage is TRBV2 and J usage is TRBJ1-2, with D uncertain. CDR3 nucleotide sequence: TGTGCCAGCATTTTCCGAGCACAGACTAACTATGGCTACACCTTC. This sequence encodes CASIFRAQTNYGYTF.